This T cell receptor beta chain originates from a study of blood T cells in healthy people across ages. Study observations and caveats: Roughly linear declines in TCR beta diversity per million T cells occurred with age. Donor CMV status was unknown, possibly confounding expanded clonotype changes.

For this clonotype: Its antigen is unidentified.

Next came a second PCR, run for about 7 to 12 cycles, which used a sample-barcoded 5' primer along with a J-beta primer mix. Every cDNA molecule carried a tag from a template-switch adaptor bearing 12 random nucleotides. Each CDR3 protein gets one entry after TCRdb re-called the 5' RACE reads with MiXCR. This table holds 750,000 to 950,000 distinct CDR3 sequences, almost 30% found once. Trimming shortened V by 4 bases and J by 4 bases, and 14 bases separated the two germline ends. From germline, CDR1 is MNHEY and CDR2 SMNVEV (reference sequence). The CDR3 length is 15 residues. Another study also made use of these data, one on T cells of mothers and their children.

The clonotype was recovered from a woman aged 40 to 50 in good health. The J gene is TRBJ2-1, the V gene TRBV27; no reliable D call. Sequencing was carried out using blood. The CDR3 DNA is TGTGCCAGCAGTTCCCTATTGGGCATATACAATGAGCAGTTCTTC. Translated, it gives CASSSLLGIYNEQFF.